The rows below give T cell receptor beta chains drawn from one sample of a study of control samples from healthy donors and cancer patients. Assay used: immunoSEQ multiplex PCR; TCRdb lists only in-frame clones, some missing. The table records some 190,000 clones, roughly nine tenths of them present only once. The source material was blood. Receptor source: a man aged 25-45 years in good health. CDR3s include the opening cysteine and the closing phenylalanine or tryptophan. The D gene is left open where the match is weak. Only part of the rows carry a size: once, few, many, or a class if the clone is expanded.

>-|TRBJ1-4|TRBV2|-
CASSGGLNNEKLFF
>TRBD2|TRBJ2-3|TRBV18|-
CASSPLAGSTDTQYF
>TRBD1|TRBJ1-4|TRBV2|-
CASSATGTAYAVKLFF
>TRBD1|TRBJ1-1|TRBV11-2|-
CASSRQGGGGTEAFF
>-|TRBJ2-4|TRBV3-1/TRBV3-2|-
CASNTFRGELYF
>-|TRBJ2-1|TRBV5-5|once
CASSYYDLEQFF
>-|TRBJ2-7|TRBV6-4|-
CASSDSPGNEQYF
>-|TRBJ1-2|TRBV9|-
CASSVGRVADYGYTF
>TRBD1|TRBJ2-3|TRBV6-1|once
CASSERDRATDTQYF
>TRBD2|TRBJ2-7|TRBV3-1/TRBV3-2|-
CASSLAGSSYEQYF
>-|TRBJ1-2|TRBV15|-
CATSRDLANYGYTF
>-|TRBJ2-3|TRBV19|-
CASSDRTTDTQYF
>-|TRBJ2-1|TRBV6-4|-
CASSEYGDEYNEQFF
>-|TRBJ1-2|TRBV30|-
CAFEPGPNYGYTF
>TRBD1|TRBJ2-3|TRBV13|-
CASSTRTGLTQGTDTQYF
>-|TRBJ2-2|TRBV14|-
CASSQEMVRGGELFF
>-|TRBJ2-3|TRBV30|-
CAWEYGSNTDTQYF
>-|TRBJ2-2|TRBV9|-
CASSVAGSIAGELFF
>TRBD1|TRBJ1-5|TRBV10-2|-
CASSESDRGLNQPQHF
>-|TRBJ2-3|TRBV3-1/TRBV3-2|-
CASSQDGGDTQYF
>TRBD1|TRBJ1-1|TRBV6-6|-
CASNGQGVMNTEAFF
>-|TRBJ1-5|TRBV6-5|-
CASSYSGANQPQHF
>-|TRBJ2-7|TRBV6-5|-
CASSRQLDYEQYF
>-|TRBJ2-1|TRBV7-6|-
CASSLRPTDYNEQFF
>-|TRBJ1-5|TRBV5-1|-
CASRIRSNQPQHF
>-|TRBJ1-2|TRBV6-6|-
CASAMNRDSSGYTF
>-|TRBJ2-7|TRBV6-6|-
CASNRGVSYEQYF
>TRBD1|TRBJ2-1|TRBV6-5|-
CASSYGQGSYNEQFF
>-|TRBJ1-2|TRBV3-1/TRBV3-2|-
CASSQDHDGYYGYTF
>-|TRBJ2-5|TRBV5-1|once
CASSLGGDQETQYF
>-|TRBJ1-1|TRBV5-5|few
CASSVGSHTEAFF
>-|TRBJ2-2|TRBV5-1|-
CASSFSRSTGELFF
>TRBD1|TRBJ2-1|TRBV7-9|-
CASSPLPGQGDNEQFF
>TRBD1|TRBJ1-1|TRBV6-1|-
CASSDMKTGANTEAFF
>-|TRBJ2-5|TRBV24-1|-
CATSDLQGGVTGTQYF
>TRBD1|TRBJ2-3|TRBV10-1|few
CASKGDRGSADTQYF
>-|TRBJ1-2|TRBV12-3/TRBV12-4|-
CASSRSSYGYTF
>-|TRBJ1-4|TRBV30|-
CAWSGSEKLFF
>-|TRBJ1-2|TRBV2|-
CASSEQANYGYTF
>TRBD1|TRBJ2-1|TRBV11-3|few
CASSRQGDEQFF
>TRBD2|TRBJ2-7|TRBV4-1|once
CASSRGSGGSYEQYF
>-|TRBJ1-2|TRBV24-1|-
CATSDSGTLRVTF
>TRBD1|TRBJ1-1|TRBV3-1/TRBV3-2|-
CASSRGTANLNTEAFF
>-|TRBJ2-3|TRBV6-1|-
CASSEGGQGTDTQYF
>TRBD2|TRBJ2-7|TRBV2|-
CASSTSGGSSNEQYF
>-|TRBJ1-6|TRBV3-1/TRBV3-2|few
CASSLSSTSGRNSPLHF
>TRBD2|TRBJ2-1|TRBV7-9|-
CASSSQTGGGGAPNEQFF
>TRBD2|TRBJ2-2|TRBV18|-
CASSPRAGANTGELFF
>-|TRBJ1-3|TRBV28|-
CASSPAGIQGNTIYF
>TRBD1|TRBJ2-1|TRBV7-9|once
CASSWPGTGGNEQFF
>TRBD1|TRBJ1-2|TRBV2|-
CASSPDRAYGYTF
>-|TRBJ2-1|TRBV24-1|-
CATSDAALRRGEQFF
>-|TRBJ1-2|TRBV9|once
CASSPPEQGPPYGYTF
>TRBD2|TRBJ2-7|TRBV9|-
CASSVSGGGSEQYF
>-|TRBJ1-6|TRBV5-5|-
CASSSGTLRDSPLHF
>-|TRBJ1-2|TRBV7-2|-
CASSLELKNYGYTF
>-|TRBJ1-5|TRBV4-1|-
CASSQVNGPIQPQHF
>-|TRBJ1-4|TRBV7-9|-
CASSLRVRSKEKLFF